This T cell receptor beta chain was found in a study of response to subunit inactivated influenza vaccine. Whole-study findings and limits: It was suggested by the authors that few new T cells are recruited by each seasonal influenza vaccination.

TCRdb called the RT-PCR reads again in MiXCR, with one record for every CDR3 protein. This table holds 500,000 or so distinct CDR3 sequences, 15% to 20% found once. The CDR3 consists of 15 residues. Germline V CDR1 and CDR2: DFQATT, SNEGSKA (reference sequence). Trimming took 1 base from V and 3 from J, leaving 13 bases between them. This clonotype was counted only a few times. What it binds is unknown. The source of this sequence is a man between 50 and 75 years old who received an inactivated influenza vaccine. This chain joins TRBV20-1 and TRBJ2-1; tentative D call: TRBD1 (6 bases). The material sequenced was CD4+ T cells sorted from PBMCs, taken less than 30 months after vaccination. The CDR3 region is CSARGTALIYNEQFF. In DNA form, the CDR3 reads TGCAGTGCTAGAGGGACAGCCTTGATCTACAATGAGCAGTTCTTC.